The T cell receptor beta chain described here comes from a study of metastatic and nonmetastatic thyroid tumors. Study-wide context: Thyroid patients, malignant and benign, had repertoires compared across blood and tumor or nodule tissue. Study-wide findings and caveats: As reported, TCR beta diversity in blood and tumor was significantly higher in malignant thyroid tumors than in benign nodules.

None of the patients had undergone any treatment ahead of thyroid surgery. Of note for this clone: What it binds is unknown.

Original data processing: Building a distant-metastasis classifier for papillary thyroid cancer drew on CDR3 differences across clinicopathological groups. TCRdb re-called clones from the PCR reads using MiXCR. The V and J calls and clone size come from TCRdb's table, not from the authors' own analysis. The sample contains 15,000 to 20,000 clones, roughly 20% of which appear only once. The junction had 7 bases not matched to a gene; V was cut back by 0 bases and J by 8 bases. This CDR3 has 16 residues. From germline, CDR1 is MNHEY and CDR2 SVGEGT. The sequence derives from a male donor with papillary thyroid cancer or a benign thyroid nodule (not recorded which). Some clones in this sample may be carry-over from other donors' samples. The sequenced sample was tumor tissue. The rearrangement uses TRBV6-2 or TRBV6-3 and TRBJ1-2; 12 nucleotides agree with TRBD1. The DNA of the CDR3 is TGTGCCAGCAGTTACTCGCCGGGACAGGGGGCGCTGGGCTACACCTTC. As protein: CASSYSPGQGALGYTF.